The 5 T cell receptor beta chains reported below all come from one sample, sequenced in a study of blood T cell repertoires in COVID-19. Produced via immunoSEQ multiplex PCR; TCRdb's table is partial and in-frame only. Among about 330,000 clones listed, roughly 82% were seen once. Sequenced material: peripheral blood. All receptors come from a woman aged 50 to 60 with acute or convalescent COVID-19.

The V gene is TRBV5-1, the J gene TRBJ1-5, with D perhaps matching TRBD1 (5 bases). This CDR3 spans 13 amino acids. The ends were cut back, 5 bases at V and 5 bases at J, with 11 bases in the middle. Germline values: CDR1 SGHRS, CDR2 YFSETQ. The CDR3 is CASRLGQDQPQHF. DNA of the CDR3: TGCGCCAGCAGATTAGGACAAGATCAGCCCCAGCATTTT.

This chain connects TRBV7-2 to TRBJ1-5, with D uncertain. Deletions cut 1 base from V and 2 bases from J, with 9 bases between. The CDR3 spans 15 residues. Germline CDR1 and CDR2: SGHTA and FQGNSA. The CDR3 DNA is TGTGCCAGCAGCTTAGGAGTTCGGGGCAATCAGCCCCAGCATTTT. This sequence encodes CASSLGVRGNQPQHF. The complete variable domain, with remaining parts taken from reference TRBV7-2 and TRBJ1-5, reads GAGVSQSPSNKVTEKGKDVELRCDPISGHTALYWYRQSLGQGLEFLIYFQGNSAPDKSGLPSDRFSAERTGGSVSTLTIQRTQQEDSAVYLCASSLGVRGNQPQHFGDGTRLSIL.

CDR3 in amino acids: CASSQIGLAGGHPPGELFF. DNA of the CDR3: TGTGCCAGCAGCCAAATTGGACTAGCGGGAGGTCACCCACCCGGGGAGCTGTTTTTT. The chain has TRBV3-1 (or the pseudogene TRBV3-2) and TRBJ2-2, with TRBD2 matching over 14 bases. This CDR3 spans 19 amino acids. Germline assignment: CDR1 LGHDT and CDR2 YNNKEL (reference sequence). Trimming at V came to 2 bases and at J to 6 bases, leaving 11 bases not matched to a gene.

The V gene is TRBV6-5, the J gene TRBJ1-3; D ambiguous. The CDR3 runs 15 residues. Between the trimmed V and J ends, which lost 0 bases and 1 base, there was a span of 7 bases. Germline CDR1 and CDR2: MNHEY and SVGAGI. The CDR3 DNA sequence: TGTGCCAGCAGTTACTCCCCGGGGTCTGGAAACACCATATATTTT. Its protein product is CASSYSPGSGNTIYF.

CDR3 nucleotides: TGTGCCATCAGTGAGTCGGTCAGAATGAATTCACCCCTCCACTTT. Encoded protein: CAISESVRMNSPLHF. The chain recombines TRBV10-3 with TRBJ1-6; D is ambiguous. Germline V CDR1 and CDR2: ENHRY, SYGVKD. This CDR3 spans 15 amino acids. Trimming took off 0 bases at V and 7 bases at J, with 10 bases between the two ends.